This T cell receptor beta chain was sequenced for a study of regulatory T cells in long-lasting Graves disease. Between the trimmed V and J ends, which lost 4 bases and 7 bases, there was a span of 10 bases. Germline V gene sequence: CDR1 MDHEN, CDR2 SYDVKM. CDR3 length: 13 amino acids. The time point is: newly diagnosed GD, antithyroid drugs for less than 3 months. Making the TCR library involved RNA that had been extracted from PBMCs. Turning to this clonotype: The antigen remains unidentified.

Study results and limitations: TRBV28 was favored in persistent disease, as were TRBJ1-2 and TRBJ2-5.

TCR beta libraries were built with iRepertoire HTBI primers and Arm-PCR of CDR3 regions. TCRdb independently ran MiXCR on the multiplex PCR reads; one entry per CDR3 protein. The sample carries 550,000 to 600,000 distinct CDR3 sequences, about 16% recorded once. The same data also contributed to another study, on T cells in Graves' hyperthyroidism and ophthalmopathy. This second study says: Hyperthyroidism, newly diagnosed and lasting under 2 months, affected patients aged 18 to 65.

The chain couples TRBV28 to TRBJ2-2, with D unclear. The sequence derives from a man younger than 35 with Graves disease. The input for sequencing was peripheral blood mononuclear cells (PBMCs), taken at new diagnosis, from a patient treated with antithyroid drugs. CDR3 in DNA: TGTGCCAGCAGTTCTTCCCTCGGCGGGGAGCTGTTTTTT. Protein product: CASSSSLGGELFF. The complete variable domain, with remaining parts taken from reference TRBV28 and TRBJ2-2, reads DVKVTQSSRYLVKRTGEKVFLECVQDMDHENMFWYRQDPGLGLRLIYFSYDVKMKEKGDIPEGYSVSREKKERFSLILESASTNQTSMYLCASSSSLGGELFFGEGSRLTVL.